The 16 T cell receptor beta chains given below trace back to one sample, sequenced in a study of cytomegalovirus exposure and HLA in healthy donors. In the PCR, 60 Vbeta and 13 Jbeta primers were used. Using immunoSEQ multiplex PCR, the repertoire was profiled, and TCRdb retains in-frame clones only, with some absent. The sample carries 70,000 to 80,000 clones, roughly 82% recorded once. The material sequenced was PBMCs. The receptors were gathered from a man younger than 35 in good health and CMV-seronegative.

For this clone: The junction departs from germline at one end; a sequencing error may be responsible. The CDR3 region has the DNA TGTGCTAGCAGCAATAGCGGGGGACTCACCGGGGAGCTGTTTTTT. Protein sequence: CASSNSGGLTGELFF. The V and J genes are TRBV7-7 and TRBJ2-2, with 9 bases identical to TRBD2. CDR3 length equals 15 residues. The germline CDR1 and CDR2 sequences are SSHAT and FNYEAQ (reference sequence).

This rearrangement joins TRBV2 to TRBJ2-1, with 7 bases aligning to TRBD1. Germline V CDR1 and CDR2: SNHLY, FYNNEI. Unmatched junction bases numbered 4, after V lost 4 bases and J lost 4 bases. CDR3 length equals 14 residues. CDR3 bases: TGTGCCAGCAGTGGGACAGGAGTATACAATGAGCAGTTCTTC. Encoded protein: CASSGTGVYNEQFF.

With regard to this clone: The same CDR3 also results from other DNA sequences found in this sample. The chain uses TRBV6-5 and TRBJ2-5; 7 bases align to TRBD2. This CDR3 spans 15 amino acids. The junction had 11 bases not matched to a gene; V was cut back by 5 bases and J by 5 bases. CDR1 and CDR2 (germline): MNHEY, SVGAGI. CDR3 amino acids: CASSQVAGPRETQYF. Written as DNA, the CDR3 is TGTGCCAGCAGTCAAGTAGCGGGCCCAAGGGAGACCCAGTACTTC.

This rearrangement joins TRBV4-1 to TRBJ1-3, with 9 nucleotides matching TRBD1. Germline V gene data show CDR1 as MGHRA and CDR2 as YSYEKL. This CDR3 region has 15 residues. The J segment lost 4 bases and the V segment lost 2 bases, leaving 3 bases of the junction unmatched. CDR3 nucleotide sequence: TGCGCCAGCAGCCAAAACAGGGGGCTAGGAAACACCATATATTTT. This codes for CASSQNRGLGNTIYF.

J is TRBJ2-7 and V is TRBV13; 7 bases align to TRBD2. V was pared by 7 bases and J by 3 bases, with 9 bases of the junction left unmatched. Germline V gene sequence: CDR1 PRHDT, CDR2 FYEKMQ (reference sequence). The CDR3 is 14 amino acids. The CDR3 here is CASTIGRGVYEQYF. The DNA of the CDR3 is TGTGCCAGCACTATCGGCCGGGGGGTCTACGAGCAGTACTTC. The full variable domain, its missing parts supplied by reference TRBV13 and TRBJ2-7, is AAGVIQSPRHLIKEKRETATLKCYPIPRHDTVYWYQQGPGQDPQFLISFYEKMQSDKGSIPDRFSAQQFSDYHSELNMSSLELGDSALYFCASTIGRGVYEQYFGPGTRLTVT.

The chain combines TRBV5-1 with TRBJ2-3; 15 bases agree with TRBD2. CDR3 length: 18 residues. Germline CDR1 reads SGHRS; CDR2 reads YFSETQ. V was pared by 1 base and J by 3 bases, with 6 bases of the junction left unmatched. DNA of the CDR3: TGCGCCAGCAGCTTGAGGACTAGCGGGAGGGCGGTGACAGATACGCAGTATTTT. Its protein product is CASSLRTSGRAVTDTQYF.

The chain joins TRBV6-5 to TRBJ1-2; perhaps TRBD1 as D (6 bases). This CDR3 is 11 amino acids long. Germline CDR1 is MNHEY and CDR2 is SVGAGI. Trimming removed 6 bases from V and 4 bases from J, with 6 bases in between. CDR3 residues: CASRQGYGYTF. CDR3 nucleotides: TGTGCCAGCAGACAGGGCTATGGCTACACCTTC.

The chain uses TRBV13 and TRBJ2-3; D is undetermined. V lost 0 bases and J 4 bases, leaving 2 bases between the germline ends. Germline CDR1 reads PRHDT; CDR2 reads FYEKMQ (reference sequence). The CDR3 runs 12 residues. The CDR3 DNA is TGTGCCAGCAGCTTAGGCTCAGATACGCAGTATTTT. This translates into CASSLGSDTQYF.

This clone was picked up a small number of times. The chain links TRBV15 to TRBJ1-2; D ambiguous. The CDR3 covers 14 residues. Germline-derived CDR1 and CDR2 are LNHNV and YYDKDF (reference sequence). V shed 0 bases and J shed 8 bases, with 13 bases lying between them. Here the CDR3 reads CATSRDLMGEGYTF. The CDR3 region has the DNA TGTGCCACCAGCAGAGATCTGATGGGAGAAGGCTACACCTTC. Complete variable domain (other parts from reference TRBV15 and TRBJ1-2): DAMVIQNPRYQVTQFGKPVTLSCSQTLNHNVMYWYQQKSSQAPKLLFHYYDKDFNNEADTPDNFQSRRPNTSFCFLDIRSPGLGDTAMYLCATSRDLMGEGYTFGSGTRLTVV.

The rearrangement links TRBV7-9 to TRBJ1-4; D unclear. This CDR3 is built from 15 residues. V lost 5 bases, J lost 7 bases, and 17 bases lay in between. Germline V gene lookup returns CDR1 SEHNR and CDR2 FQNEAQ (reference sequence). CDR3 amino acids: CASSLQAVIGEKLFF. The CDR3 coding sequence is TGTGCCAGCAGCCTTCAGGCCGTTATCGGTGAAAAACTGTTTTTT. The variable domain in full, completed from reference TRBV7-9 and TRBJ1-4, reads DTGVSQNPRHKITKRGQNVTFRCDPISEHNRLYWYRQTLGQGPEFLTYFQNEAQLEKSRLLSDRFSAERPKGSFSTLEIQRTEQGDSAMYLCASSLQAVIGEKLFFGSGTQLSVL.

This clone was counted a few times. The rearrangement links TRBV30 to TRBJ1-6, with 7 positions matching TRBD1. Germline CDR1 is GTSNPN and CDR2 is SVGIG (reference sequence). This CDR3 comprises 14 residues. V trimming: 4 bases; J trimming: 5 bases; junction bases outside the gene matches: 5. The CDR3 region has the DNA TGTGCCTGGACCGTCGGGACAGATAATTCACCCCTCCACTTT. The encoded protein is CAWTVGTDNSPLHF.

This chain links TRBV30 with TRBJ2-7, with a tentative D call TRBD1 (6 bases). In germline, CDR1 is GTSNPN, CDR2 SVGIG (reference sequence). This CDR3 has 16 residues. V lost 3 bases, J lost 0 bases, and 18 bases lay in between. The CDR3: CAWRVPRGDGSYEQYF. The CDR3 coding sequence is TGTGCCTGGAGGGTGCCCAGGGGTGACGGCTCCTACGAGCAGTACTTC.

This chain links TRBV30 with TRBJ2-2; the D gene is possibly TRBD2 (6 bases). The ends were cut back, 2 bases at V and 1 base at J, with 14 bases in the middle. Per the germline V gene, CDR1 is GTSNPN and CDR2 is SVGIG (reference sequence). This CDR3 is 16 amino acids long. CDR3 loop: CAWSKSRGQNTGELFF. For the CDR3, the DNA is TGTGCCTGGAGTAAGTCGCGGGGCCAGAACACCGGGGAGCTGTTTTTT. Full variable domain (missing parts from reference TRBV30 and TRBJ2-2): SQTIHQWPATLVQPVGSPLSLECTVEGTSNPNLYWYRQAAGRGLQLLFYSVGIGQISSEVPQNLSASRPQDRQFILSSKKLLLSDSGFYLCAWSKSRGQNTGELFFGEGSRLTVL.

This clone was found once. The V and J genes are TRBV5-6 and TRBJ2-1, with D possibly TRBD1 on 6 matching bases. With 5 bases removed from V and 6 bases from J, the gap between germline ends came to 18 bases. The CDR3 runs 15 residues. Per the germline V gene, CDR1 is SGHDT and CDR2 is YYEEEE. The CDR3 reads CASRRKGTSVNEQFF. The CDR3, as DNA: TGTGCCAGCAGGAGAAAAGGGACATCGGTCAATGAGCAGTTCTTC.

The V and J genes are TRBV18 and TRBJ1-1, with unresolved D. Trimming removed 6 bases at V and 6 bases at J, with 14 bases between. The CDR3 loop spans 13 amino acids. The germline V gene encodes CDR1 KGHSH and CDR2 LQKENI. DNA of the CDR3: TGTGCCAGCTCGAACTCCGGGGAGCCTGAAGCTTTCTTT. Protein product: CASSNSGEPEAFF.

This chain links TRBV29-1 with TRBJ1-3; TRBD1 agrees at 10 bases. Germline CDR1 and CDR2: SQVTM and ANQGSEA. This CDR3 has 12 amino acids. V gave up 7 bases and J gave up 8 bases; unmatched junction bases: 5. CDR3 in amino acids: CSGRDRGDTIYF. In nucleotides, the CDR3 is TGCAGCGGGAGGGACAGGGGAGACACCATATATTTT.